These 8 T cell receptor beta chains were sequenced from one sample in a study of control samples from healthy donors and cancer patients. The table came from immunoSEQ multiplex PCR; TCRdb's copy has only in-frame clones and leaves some out. The sample records more than 80,000 clones, 85% to 95% being singletons. The sample comprised blood. These receptors were collected from a man aged 18 to 30 in good health.

This chain uses TRBV6-2 or TRBV6-3 with TRBJ2-1, with 8 positions matching TRBD2. CDR3 length: 15 residues. With V trimmed by 5 bases and J by 3 bases, 6 bases remained unmatched. Per germline, CDR1 MNHEY and CDR2 SVGEGT. The CDR3 loop reads CASSDERESYNEQFF. The DNA of the CDR3 is TGTGCCAGCAGTGACGAGCGGGAGAGCTACAATGAGCAGTTCTTC.

The chain combines TRBV11-2 with TRBJ2-7; 10 bases are shared with TRBD2. The CDR3 spans 18 residues. V dropped 7 bases and J dropped 1; count of bases not matched to a gene: 16. The V gene's germline CDR1 is SGHAT and CDR2 FQNNGV. CDR3 in amino acids: CASTRGASGRGKSYEQYF. Here the CDR3 DNA reads TGTGCCAGCACCAGAGGGGCTAGCGGGAGAGGAAAATCCTACGAGCAGTACTTC.

The rearrangement links TRBV7-9 to TRBJ2-1, with D unclear. Germline V lookup: CDR1 SEHNR, CDR2 FQNEAQ (reference sequence). This CDR3 contains 13 residues. Trimming took off 4 bases at V and 2 bases at J, with 6 bases between the two ends. The CDR3 sequence: CASSSPPYNEQFF. In DNA, the CDR3 is TGTGCCAGCAGCTCCCCTCCCTACAATGAGCAGTTCTTC.

The genes are TRBV19 and TRBJ1-1, with D uncertain. Germline CDR1 reads LNHDA; CDR2 reads SQIVND (reference sequence). This CDR3 region has 13 residues. V shed 5 bases and J shed 5 bases, with 12 bases lying between them. CDR3 sequence (DNA): TGTGCCAGTAGTCCGGGCCCGGGGACTGAAGCTTTCTTT. This encodes CASSPGPGTEAFF.

The chain combines TRBV20-1 with TRBJ2-2, with TRBD2 matching over 7 bases. Germline V gene lookup returns CDR1 DFQATT and CDR2 SNEGSKA (reference sequence). The J segment lost 7 bases and the V segment lost 4 bases, leaving 12 bases of the junction unmatched. The CDR3 contains 15 residues. CDR3 sequence: CSAIERGLSGGELFF. CDR3 coding DNA: TGCAGTGCTATTGAGCGGGGCCTATCGGGCGGGGAGCTGTTTTTT.

The V call is TRBV5-1, the J call TRBJ1-1; D gene unclear. Trimming removed 8 bases at V and 1 base at J, with 18 bases between. Germline V gene sequence: CDR1 SGHRS, CDR2 YFSETQ. The CDR3 contains 15 residues. This CDR3 is CASHRSGAANTEAFF. As DNA, the CDR3 is TGCGCCAGTCATAGGTCGGGTGCCGCGAACACTGAAGCTTTCTTT.

The rearrangement links TRBV4-1 to TRBJ1-1; no clear D. V was pared by 1 base and J by 3 bases, with 3 bases between. This CDR3 spans 12 amino acids. Germline lookup yields CDR1 MGHRA and CDR2 YSYEKL. CDR3 in amino acids: CASSQGDTEAFF. Written as DNA, the CDR3 is TGCGCCAGCAGCCAAGGGGACACTGAAGCTTTCTTT.

The chain links TRBV24-1 to TRBJ2-3, with TRBD2 identical over 8 bases. This CDR3 spans 15 amino acids. Per germline, CDR1 KGHDR and CDR2 SFDVKD. Trimming removed 6 bases from V and 3 bases from J; junction bases left unmatched: 7. The CDR3 here is CATSYGAGETDTQYF. CDR3 nucleotide sequence: TGTGCCACCAGTTATGGAGCGGGGGAAACAGATACGCAGTATTTT.